The 22 T cell receptor beta chains in this list originate from one sample, sequenced in a study of persistence of HIV-infected CD4 T cells. Sequencing used immunoSEQ version 4 in survey mode. Here immunoSEQ multiplex PCR was the method, and the copy in TCRdb shows in-frame clones only, minus some. The table has 35,000 to 55,000 clones, around 92% seen once. No cognate antigen is known for these TCRs. Nonspecific anti-CD3/anti-CD28 bead stimulation represents the broad CD4+ T cell repertoire. Responding CD4+ T cells were sorted by upregulation of both CD40 ligand and CD69. The starting material was CD4+ T cells sorted from PBMCs after roughly 18-hour stimulation, obtained from a patient who received antiretroviral therapy. The receptors were sampled from an adult man with HIV who was CMV-seropositive.

This chain joins TRBV29-1 and TRBJ2-7; possible D gene TRBD1, 6 bases. V lost 3 bases and J 0 bases, leaving 9 bases between the germline ends. The CDR3 is 13 amino acids. Germline assignment: CDR1 SQVTM and CDR2 ANQGSEA. The CDR3 region has the DNA TGCAGCGTTGACAGGGGAGACTCCTACGAGCAGTACTTC. Protein: CSVDRGDSYEQYF.

The CDR3 loop is CASSPAGQGGLSGNTIYF. The CDR3 region has the DNA TGTGCCAGCAGCCCGGCCGGACAGGGGGGCCTCTCTGGAAACACCATATATTTT. The rearrangement uses TRBV5-4 and TRBJ1-3; 10 bases match TRBD1. Germline trimming cut 4 bases from V and 0 bases from J; bases unmatched to any gene: 10. This CDR3 spans 18 amino acids. CDR1 and CDR2 (germline): SGHNT, YYREEE (reference sequence).

This chain uses TRBV10-3 with TRBJ1-2; D unclear. Germline V gives CDR1 ENHRY, CDR2 SYGVKD. Trimming took off 3 bases at V and 2 bases at J, with 10 bases between the two ends. The CDR3 is 14 amino acids. Here the CDR3 reads CAISDSPHNYGYTF. Here the CDR3 DNA reads TGTGCCATCAGTGATTCCCCACACAACTATGGCTACACCTTC.

The chain recombines TRBV19 with TRBJ2-6, with D uncertain. Germline V gives CDR1 LNHDA, CDR2 SQIVND (reference sequence). The CDR3 length is 14 residues. Trimming shortened V by 3 bases and J by 1 base, and 4 bases separated the two germline ends. The CDR3 nucleotides read TGTGCCAGTAGTATTGGTTCTGGGGCCAACGTCCTGACTTTC. This translates into CASSIGSGANVLTF.

DNA for the CDR3: TGTGCCAGCAGCCCTGAGACCTACGAGCAGTACTTC. Translating gives CASSPETYEQYF. The genes are TRBV12-3 or TRBV12-4 and TRBJ2-7; no reliable D call. CDR3 size: 12 residues. The V gene lost 6 bases and the J gene lost 2 bases, with 8 bases spanning the gap.

The V call is TRBV6-5, the J call TRBJ1-4; D is unresolved. Trimming stripped 2 bases from V and 8 bases from J, with 9 bases between. The CDR3 totals 13 residues. In germline, CDR1 is MNHEY, CDR2 SVGAGI. CDR3 sequence: CASSYVGGEKLFF. In DNA, the CDR3 is TGTGCCAGCAGTTACGTGGGAGGGGAAAAACTGTTTTTT.

The chain recombines TRBV30 with TRBJ1-6, with TRBD1 as a possible D gene (6 bases). The ends were cut back, 3 bases at V and 14 bases at J, with 17 bases in the middle. Germline values: CDR1 GTSNPN, CDR2 SVGIG (reference sequence). This CDR3 has 13 residues. The CDR3 nucleotides are TGTGCCTGGAGCCCCGGGGGCGCGAAGGCCCTCCACTTT. It specifies CAWSPGGAKALHF. The full variable domain, rest sourced from reference TRBV30 and TRBJ1-6, is SQTIHQWPATLVQPVGSPLSLECTVEGTSNPNLYWYRQAAGRGLQLLFYSVGIGQISSEVPQNLSASRPQDRQFILSSKKLLLSDSGFYLCAWSPGGAKALHFGNGTRLTVT.

The rearrangement uses TRBV6-5 and TRBJ1-2; D is uncertain. The CDR3 runs to 15 residues. Germline CDR1 is MNHEY and CDR2 is SVGAGI. V dropped 0 bases and J dropped 4 bases, with 12 bases sitting between them. This chain's CDR3 is CASSYSTGRSYGYTF. CDR3 in DNA: TGTGCCAGCAGTTACTCGACTGGACGAAGCTATGGCTACACCTTC.

The chain couples TRBV6-5 to TRBJ1-6; D is unresolved. Looked up from germline, CDR1 is MNHEY and CDR2 is SVGAGI. The CDR3 is made up of 13 amino acids. V was trimmed by 10 bases and J by 6 bases, leaving 13 bases between them. CDR3 DNA sequence: TGTGCCATTTCAACGGGTGCTAATTCACCCCTCCACTTT. This encodes CAISTGANSPLHF.

The rearrangement links TRBV28 to TRBJ1-2, with 10 bases identical to TRBD1. The germline gives CDR1 MDHEN, CDR2 SYDVKM. V was pared by 6 bases and J by 2 bases, with 6 bases of the junction left unmatched. The length of the CDR3 is 15 residues. The chain's CDR3 is CASSRPGQGNYGYTF. For the CDR3, the DNA is TGTGCCAGCAGCCGACCGGGACAGGGGAACTATGGCTACACCTTC.

This chain links TRBV10-2 with TRBJ1-6, with 9 bases aligning to TRBD1. The germline V gene encodes CDR1 WSHSY and CDR2 SAAADI. The ends lost 3 bases at V and 5 bases at J; junction bases unmatched: 8. The CDR3 covers 17 residues. The CDR3 sequence: CASSEFTGGADNSPLHF. The CDR3 DNA sequence: TGCGCCAGCAGTGAATTTACAGGGGGCGCCGATAATTCACCCCTCCACTTT.

The rearrangement uses TRBV4-2 and TRBJ2-3; 8 positions agree with TRBD2. The germline V gene encodes CDR1 LGHNA and CDR2 YNFKEQ. This CDR3 is built from 18 residues. The trim removed 1 base at V and 1 base at J, leaving 10 bases unmatched. This chain's CDR3 is CASSQGHHQAGGTDTQYF. In DNA, the CDR3 is TGTGCCAGCAGCCAAGGGCACCACCAAGCGGGGGGCACAGATACGCAGTATTTT.

The rearrangement links TRBV29-1 to TRBJ1-3; tentatively, D is TRBD1 (6 bases). In germline, CDR1 is SQVTM, CDR2 ANQGSEA. The CDR3 is 13 amino acids. V shed 7 bases and J shed 0 bases, with 10 bases lying between them. The CDR3 bases are TGCAGCGCCCCGGACAGCTCTGGAAACACCATATATTTT. This gives the protein CSAPDSSGNTIYF.

The chain combines TRBV20-1 with TRBJ1-5; D is possibly TRBD1 (6 bases). Germline CDR1 and CDR2: DFQATT and SNEGSKA (reference sequence). V was pared by 3 bases and J by 7 bases, with 16 bases between. This CDR3 contains 14 residues. The CDR3 DNA follows: TGCAGTGCTAGTCCTACAGGGCCGGGGCAGCCCCAGCATTTT. Protein: CSASPTGPGQPQHF.

This chain joins TRBV6-4 and TRBJ2-3; a weak D match, TRBD2 (7 bases). The germline V gene has CDR1 MRHNA and CDR2 SNTAGT. V lost 3 bases, J lost 5 bases, and 15 bases lay in between. This CDR3 region has 15 residues. Here the CDR3 DNA reads TGTGCCAGCAGTGAGTTGGGGGGGCCCGGAGATACGCAGTATTTT. Protein sequence: CASSELGGPGDTQYF.

The chain uses TRBV18 and TRBJ1-1; D is unresolved. The V gene lost 1 base and the J gene lost 2 bases, with 11 bases spanning the gap. Germline V gives CDR1 KGHSH, CDR2 LQKENI. The CDR3 is 15 amino acids. The CDR3 here is CASSPLMGFNTEAFF. DNA of the CDR3: TGTGCCAGCTCACCACTGATGGGATTTAACACTGAAGCTTTCTTT.

This chain joins TRBV4-2 and TRBJ1-2; D gene unclear. Trimming removed 0 bases from V and 0 bases from J, with 11 bases in between. The CDR3 has 16 residues. Germline V gene data show CDR1 as LGHNA and CDR2 as YNFKEQ. CDR3 residues: CASSQDRNEANYGYTF. The CDR3 DNA reads TGTGCCAGCAGCCAAGATAGGAACGAAGCTAACTATGGCTACACCTTC.

This clone was observed a single time. CDR3 protein: CATSREKEGLAKNIQYF. The CDR3 bases are TGTGCCACCAGCAGAGAGAAGGAGGGATTAGCCAAAAACATTCAGTACTTC. The V and J genes are TRBV15 and TRBJ2-4; the D gene is possibly TRBD2 (6 bases). V lost 0 bases, J lost 0 bases, and 12 bases lay in between. CDR3 length: 17 amino acids. Per germline, CDR1 LNHNV and CDR2 YYDKDF (reference sequence).

V and J are TRBV9 and TRBJ2-1; a weak D match, TRBD1 (5 bases). The germline V and J ends were trimmed by 1 base and 8 bases, with 19 bases remaining between them. Germline values: CDR1 SGDLS, CDR2 YYNGEE. This CDR3 has 16 amino acids. DNA of the CDR3: TGTGCCAGCAGCGTAAGATCCAGGGTCAATTTCGATGAGCAGTTCTTC. Its protein is CASSVRSRVNFDEQFF. The full variable domain, with the rest looked up from reference TRBV9 and TRBJ2-1, is DSGVTQTPKHLITATGQRVTLRCSPRSGDLSVYWYQQSLDQGLQFLIQYYNGEERAKGNILERFSAQQFPDLHSELNLSSLELGDSALYFCASSVRSRVNFDEQFFGPGTRLTVL.

This sequence joins TRBV7-3 and TRBJ1-1, with TRBD1 matching over 7 bases. V was clipped by 0 bases and J by 8 bases; unmatched bases: 9. The CDR3 runs to 15 residues. Germline V CDR1 and CDR2: SGHTA, FQGTGA. The chain's CDR3 is CASSLTGGQPLEAFF. CDR3 bases: TGTGCCAGCAGCTTAACCGGGGGACAGCCCTTAGAAGCTTTCTTT.

The chain is built from TRBV6-5 and TRBJ1-1; 10 bases map to TRBD1. Trimming removed 6 bases from V and 7 bases from J; junction bases left unmatched: 5. CDR3 length equals 13 residues. CDR1 is MNHEY and CDR2 is SVGAGI in the germline V gene. The CDR3 protein is CASRRQGAIEAFF. Here the CDR3 DNA reads TGTGCCAGCAGGAGACAGGGGGCGATTGAAGCTTTCTTT.

This chain links TRBV14 with TRBJ2-1; TRBD1 is a possible D gene (7 bases). V was cut by 0 bases and J by 7 bases, with 31 bases left in between. The V gene's germline CDR1 is SGHDN and CDR2 FVKESK. The CDR3 runs to 21 residues. DNA of the CDR3: TGTGCCAGCAGCCAAGATTTGGGAGGACAGGTCGGTAGAGCGGGCGGGAATGAGCAGTTCTTC. This gives the protein CASSQDLGGQVGRAGGNEQFF.